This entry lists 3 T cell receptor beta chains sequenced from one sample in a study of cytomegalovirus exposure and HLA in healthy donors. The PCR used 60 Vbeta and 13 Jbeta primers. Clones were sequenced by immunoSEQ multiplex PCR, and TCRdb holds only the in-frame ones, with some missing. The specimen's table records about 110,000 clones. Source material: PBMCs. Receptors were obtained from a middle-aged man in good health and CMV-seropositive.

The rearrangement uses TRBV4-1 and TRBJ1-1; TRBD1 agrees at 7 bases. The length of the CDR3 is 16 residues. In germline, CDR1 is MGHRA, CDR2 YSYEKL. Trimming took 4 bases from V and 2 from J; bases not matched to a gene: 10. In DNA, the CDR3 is TGCGCCAGCAGCCGCTATCCCGGGACAGATAACACTGAAGCTTTCTTT. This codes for CASSRYPGTDNTEAFF.

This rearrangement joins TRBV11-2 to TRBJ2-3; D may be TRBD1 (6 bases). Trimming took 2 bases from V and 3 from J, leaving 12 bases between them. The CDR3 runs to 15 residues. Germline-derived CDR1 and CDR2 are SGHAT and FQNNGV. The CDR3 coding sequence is TGTGCCAGCAGCTTAAGAGAGCAGGGGACAGATACGCAGTATTTT. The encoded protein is CASSLREQGTDTQYF.

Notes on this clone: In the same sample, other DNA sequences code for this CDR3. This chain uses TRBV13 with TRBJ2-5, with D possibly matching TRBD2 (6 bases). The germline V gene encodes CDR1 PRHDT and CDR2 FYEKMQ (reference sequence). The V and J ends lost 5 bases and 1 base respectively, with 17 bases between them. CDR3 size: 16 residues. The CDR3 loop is CASSPKAGPSQETQYF. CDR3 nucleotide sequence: TGTGCCAGCAGCCCGAAGGCGGGGCCCTCCCAAGAGACCCAGTACTTC.